At least ten counts were recorded for the clone carrying this T cell receptor beta chain. Its antigen is not identified. V was cut by 0 bases and J by 3 bases, with 11 bases left in between. Germline CDR1 is MNHEY and CDR2 is SVGAGI. This CDR3 contains 15 residues. No cell fractionation was done, so the repertoire covers all unsorted peripheral blood T cells. The entry originates in a study of HIV-infected patients and healthy controls. General study findings and limits: In healthy controls, MAIT alpha CDR3s were common; in HIV+ repertoires, severely depleted. CMV-associated CDR3s mostly grew nonsignificantly during therapy, while HIV-associated CDR3s declined significantly. With just sixteen HIV-infected individuals processed, the findings' generality was considered strongly limited.

Alpha and beta constant-region primers primed reverse transcription of approximately 500 ng RNA. Alpha and beta chain libraries were made separately by chain-specific third strand synthesis with multiplexing indices. Each molecule carried a 12-nucleotide identifier made of two joined random hexamers added before amplification. One entry per CDR3 protein, called by TCRdb with MiXCR from the 5' RACE reads. Altogether more than 9,000 distinct CDR3 sequences are present, around a tenth being singletons, with the ten largest covering about 25%. The rearrangement uses TRBV6-5 and TRBJ1-1; D not certain. This material consisted of blood, taken before antiretroviral therapy. This receptor was taken from an adult with HIV infection. The donor label of this sample is uncertain. The CDR3 DNA follows: TGTGCCAGCAGTTACTCTTCCGGCACTTACACTGAAGCTTTCTTT. As protein: CASSYSSGTYTEAFF.